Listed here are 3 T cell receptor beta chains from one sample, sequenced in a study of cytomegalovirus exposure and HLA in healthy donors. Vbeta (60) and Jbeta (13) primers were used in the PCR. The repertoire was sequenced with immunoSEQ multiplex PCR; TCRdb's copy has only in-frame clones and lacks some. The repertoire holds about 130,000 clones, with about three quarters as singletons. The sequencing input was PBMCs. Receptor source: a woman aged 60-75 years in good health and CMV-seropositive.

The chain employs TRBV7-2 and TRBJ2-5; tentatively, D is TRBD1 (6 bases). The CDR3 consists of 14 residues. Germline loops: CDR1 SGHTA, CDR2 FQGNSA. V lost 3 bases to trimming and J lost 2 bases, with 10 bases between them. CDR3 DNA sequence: TGTGCCAGCAGCTTTGCAGGGGCGCAAGAGACCCAGTACTTC. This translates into CASSFAGAQETQYF.

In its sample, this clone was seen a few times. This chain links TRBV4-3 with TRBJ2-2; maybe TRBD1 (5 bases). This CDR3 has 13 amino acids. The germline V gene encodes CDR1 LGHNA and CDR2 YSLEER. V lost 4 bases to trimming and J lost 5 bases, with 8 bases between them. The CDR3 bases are TGCGCCAGCAGCCGGGCAGGGACCGGGGAGCTGTTTTTT. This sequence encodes CASSRAGTGELFF.

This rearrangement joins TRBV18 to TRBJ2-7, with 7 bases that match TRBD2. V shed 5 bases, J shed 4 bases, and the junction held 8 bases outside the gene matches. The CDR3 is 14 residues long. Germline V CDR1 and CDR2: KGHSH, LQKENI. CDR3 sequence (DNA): TGTGCCAGCTCATGGAGGGGAGGGAGGTACGAGCAGTACTTC. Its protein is CASSWRGGRYEQYF.